These T cell receptor beta chains were read from a single sample in a study of blood T cell repertoires in COVID-19. The data were produced by immunoSEQ multiplex PCR, yet TCRdb's version contains in-frame clones alone and is incomplete. There are around 71,000 clones in the sample; roughly 85% occur only once, and 5.1% lies in the top ten. What was sequenced was peripheral blood. All receptors come from a man aged 80 or over with acute or convalescent COVID-19. Each CDR3 is given with its conserved first and last residue. D genes are given only for firm matches. A row's size may be missing; if present it is once, few, many or a size class.

TRBD2	few	TRBV27	TRBJ2-1	TGTGCCAGCAGCCCAGGACTAGCGGGAGCCTACAATGAGCAGTTCTTC	CASSPGLAGAYNEQFF
-	-	TRBV5-1	TRBJ1-6	TGCGCCAGCAGCTCGGGGGTAGAACGAAATTCACCCCTCCACTTT	CASSSGVERNSPLHF
-	once	TRBV27	TRBJ2-2	TGTGCCAGCAGTCAACTAGCCACCGGGGAGCTGTTTTTT	CASSQLATGELFF
-	-	TRBV9	TRBJ2-3	TGTGCCAGCAGCGTAGGTCAGGGCACAGATACGCAGTATTTT	CASSVGQGTDTQYF
TRBD1	-	TRBV11-2	TRBJ1-6	TGTGCCAGCAGCAGCAGGACAGGGTTTGGAAATTCACCCCTCCACTTT	CASSSRTGFGNSPLHF
TRBD2	-	TRBV5-1	TRBJ2-5	TGCGCCAGCAGCCAGACTAGCGGGGGGGTAGAGACCCAGTACTTC	CASSQTSGGVETQYF
-	few	TRBV6-2/TRBV6-3	TRBJ1-2	TGTGCCAGCAGTTTGCAGGTGAACTATGGCTACACCTTC	CASSLQVNYGYTF
TRBD2	-	TRBV5-8	TRBJ2-1	TGTGCCAGCAGCTTTCGGACTAGGGACAATGAGCAGTTCTTC	CASSFRTRDNEQFF
TRBD2	-	TRBV7-2	TRBJ2-1	TGTGCCAGCAGCTTAGCCGCGGGACTAGCGGGAAATCACAATGAGCAGTTCTTC	CASSLAAGLAGNHNEQFF
TRBD1	-	TRBV19	TRBJ1-5	TGTGCCAGTAGTAAGACAGGGATGAATCAGCCCCAGCATTTT	CASSKTGMNQPQHF